The 8 T cell receptor beta chains below come from one sample, sequenced in a study of cytomegalovirus exposure and HLA in healthy donors. Sequencing used immunoSEQ multiplex PCR; TCRdb keeps in-frame clones, though not all of them. The data show approximately 150,000 clones, around nine tenths seen once. Specimen: PBMCs. The source is a man between 18 and 35 years old in good health and CMV-seropositive.

The V gene is TRBV13, the J gene TRBJ2-1, with D hard to call. V was shortened by 5 bases and J by 5 bases, with 4 bases between the two germline ends. CDR1 and CDR2 (germline): PRHDT, FYEKMQ (reference sequence). The CDR3 is 11 residues long. CDR3 region: CASSPDNEQFF. The CDR3 coding sequence is TGTGCCAGCAGCCCAGACAATGAGCAGTTCTTC. Variable domain in full (rest from reference TRBV13 and TRBJ2-1): AAGVIQSPRHLIKEKRETATLKCYPIPRHDTVYWYQQGPGQDPQFLISFYEKMQSDKGSIPDRFSAQQFSDYHSELNMSSLELGDSALYFCASSPDNEQFFGPGTRLTVL.

The chain recombines TRBV5-6 with TRBJ2-5, with 7 bases matching TRBD1. The CDR3 totals 14 residues. Germline CDR1 reads SGHDT; CDR2 reads YYEEEE. After removal of 3 bases from V and 4 bases from J, the junction contained 6 bases not matched to a gene. In DNA form, the CDR3 reads TGTGCCAGCAGCTCGACAGGGTTAGGAGAGACCCAGTACTTC. This translates into CASSSTGLGETQYF.

The chain joins TRBV4-3 to TRBJ2-5; no clear D gene. Germline V lookup: CDR1 LGHNA, CDR2 YSLEER. The V and J ends lost 0 bases and 0 bases respectively, with 14 bases between them. The CDR3 covers 17 residues. The chain's CDR3 is CASSQDWPDSYQETQYF. For the CDR3, the DNA is TGCGCCAGCAGCCAAGATTGGCCCGATTCGTACCAAGAGACCCAGTACTTC.

The chain joins TRBV2 to TRBJ1-1; the match to TRBD1 covers 8 bases. This CDR3 is built from 18 residues. Losses at the gene ends were 8 bases for V and 1 base for J; bases not matched to a gene: 18. Germline V gene lookup returns CDR1 SNHLY and CDR2 FYNNEI. The CDR3 region has the DNA TGTGCCAGCCCCTATCCGGGACAGGTGCTGACATGGAACACTGAAGCTTTCTTT. This gives the protein CASPYPGQVLTWNTEAFF.

The chain uses TRBV6-1 and TRBJ2-7; 9 bases line up with TRBD1. This CDR3 has 15 residues. CDR1 is MNHNS, CDR2 SASEGT, per germline. J was trimmed by 3 bases and V by 6 bases; bases with no gene match: 9. This chain's CDR3 is CASRRQGVRSYEQYF. CDR3 nucleotides: TGTGCCAGCAGAAGACAGGGGGTTCGTAGCTACGAGCAGTACTTC.

The V gene is TRBV28, the J gene TRBJ2-7; 9 bases align to TRBD2. V was pared by 5 bases and J by 3 bases, with 20 bases of the junction left unmatched. The CDR3 spans 19 residues. CDR1 is MDHEN and CDR2 is SYDVKM in the germline V gene. CDR3 bases: TGTGCCAGCAGTGCCCTTAAGCGGGAGGTGTTTTTGATCCTCTACGAGCAGTACTTC. Residues: CASSALKREVFLILYEQYF.

The chain joins TRBV7-8 to TRBJ1-1; 10 bases align to TRBD1. The CDR3 has 14 amino acids. CDR1 is SGHVS and CDR2 is FQNEAQ in the germline V gene. J was trimmed by 5 bases and V by 5 bases; bases with no gene match: 5. CDR3 coding DNA: TGTGCCAGCAGCCCCAGGACAGGGGGGACTGAAGCTTTCTTT. Amino acids: CASSPRTGGTEAFF.

This chain links TRBV5-1 with TRBJ2-1, with TRBD2 matching over 11 bases. Germline V gives CDR1 SGHRS, CDR2 YFSETQ. V trimming: 1 base; J trimming: 9 bases; junction bases outside the gene matches: 6. The CDR3 covers 15 residues. The CDR3 reads CASSLSITSGGEQFF. The CDR3 DNA follows: TGCGCCAGCAGCTTGTCTATAACTAGCGGGGGTGAGCAGTTCTTC. Full variable domain (missing parts from reference TRBV5-1 and TRBJ2-1): KAGVTQTPRYLIKTRGQQVTLSCSPISGHRSVSWYQQTPGQGLQFLFEYFSETQRNKGNFPGRFSGRQFSNSRSEMNVSTLELGDSALYLCASSLSITSGGEQFFGPGTRLTVL.